This note documents a single TCR beta chain sequence. Its antigen is not known. This sample is part of a study of T cell responses to AZD1222 COVID-19 vaccine. Whole-study results and caveats: Donor demographics were predominantly white British with a female majority; clonal diversity may be underestimated.

Between the trimmed V and J ends, which lost 7 bases and 0 bases, there was a span of 7 bases. CDR3 size: 13 residues. CDR1 is MNHEY, CDR2 SVGAGI, per germline. Measured with immunoSEQ multiplex PCR; TCRdb has only the in-frame clones, and not every one. The sample comprises about 110,000 clones, 84% of which are singletons, and approximately 9.4% rests with the top ten. Specimen: peripheral blood, collected on day 0 of AZD1222 vaccination. V is TRBV6-5 and J is TRBJ1-5; D uncertain. This clonotype was sampled from an adult in good health. Here the CDR3 reads CASTQNSNQPQHF. CDR3 bases: TGTGCCAGCACGCAGAATAGCAATCAGCCCCAGCATTTT.